These 8 T cell receptor beta chains originate from one sample sequenced in a study of neoadjuvant nivolumab and ipilimumab in lung cancer. Assay used: immunoSEQ multiplex PCR; TCRdb lists only in-frame clones, some missing. The sample lists about 7,300 clones, approximately 85% occurring once. The specimen was tumor tissue, collected after neoadjuvant nivolumab, alone or with ipilimumab, at or shortly before surgery. The source of these receptors is an adult with non-small cell lung cancer.

This chain connects TRBV7-2 to TRBJ2-6; D not certain. Trimming took 3 bases from V and 4 from J, leaving 10 bases between them. Germline loops: CDR1 SGHTA, CDR2 FQGNSA. The CDR3 has 15 residues. The CDR3 DNA reads as TGTGCCAGCAGCTTTTACGTGTCGGGGGCCAACGTCCTGACTTTC. Its protein product is CASSFYVSGANVLTF.

The V gene is TRBV7-2, the J gene TRBJ2-7; D perhaps matches TRBD1 (6 bases). CDR1 is SGHTA, CDR2 FQGNSA, per germline. Trimming pared 6 bases from V and 3 bases from J, leaving 12 bases between. The CDR3 runs to 13 residues. CDR3 nucleotides: TGTGCCAGCAGTCTGACAGGACGCTACGAGCAGTACTTC. As protein: CASSLTGRYEQYF.

The rearrangement uses TRBV20-1 and TRBJ2-7; TRBD1 matches at 9 bases. V lost 5 bases and J lost 6; bases outside the gene matches: 2. Germline-derived CDR1 and CDR2 are DFQATT and SNEGSKA (reference sequence). This CDR3 spans 11 amino acids. CDR3 DNA: TGCAGTGCTTGGGACAGGGTCGAGCAGTACTTC. Amino acids: CSAWDRVEQYF.

The chain carries TRBV5-4 and TRBJ2-7; D ambiguous. This CDR3 has 15 amino acids. With 0 bases removed from V and 2 bases from J, the gap between germline ends came to 12 bases. Germline values: CDR1 SGHNT, CDR2 YYREEE (reference sequence). CDR3 nucleotide sequence: TGTGCCAGCAGCTTGGATCCTGCCTTGGCCTACGAGCAGTACTTC. Its protein product is CASSLDPALAYEQYF.

This clone showed up just once. The V gene is TRBV19, the J gene TRBJ2-7; a weak D match, TRBD2 (5 bases). With 4 bases removed from V and 10 bases from J, the gap between germline ends came to 11 bases. The V gene's germline CDR1 is LNHDA and CDR2 SQIVND (reference sequence). CDR3 size: 11 residues. The CDR3 region is CASSTGLFQYF. In DNA form, the CDR3 reads TGTGCCAGTAGTACCGGACTTTTTCAGTACTTC.

This chain connects TRBV10-3 to TRBJ1-1, with 7 bases aligning to TRBD1. The V gene end was trimmed by 4 bases and the J gene end by 12 bases; junction bases not matched to a gene: 14. This CDR3 comprises 14 residues. In germline, CDR1 is ENHRY, CDR2 SYGVKD. CDR3 bases: TGTGCCATCAGTGGCTGGGCCGGGACAGTCGAACCTTTCTTT. Encoded protein: CAISGWAGTVEPFF.

In this sample, this clone turned up a few times. This rearrangement joins TRBV9 to TRBJ1-4; D perhaps matches TRBD1 (6 bases). Deletions cut 5 bases from V and 8 bases from J, with 16 bases between. Germline-derived CDR1 and CDR2 are SGDLS and YYNGEE. The CDR3 is made up of 14 amino acids. The CDR3 reads CASSRQEGQEKLFF. CDR3 in DNA: TGTGCCAGCAGTCGACAGGAGGGTCAAGAAAAACTGTTTTTT.

The chain carries TRBV27 and TRBJ2-5; no firm D call. The germline V gene has CDR1 MNHEY and CDR2 SMNVEV (reference sequence). The CDR3 covers 14 residues. The V and J ends lost 2 bases and 4 bases respectively, with 11 bases between them. CDR3 sequence reads: CASSLKAGSETQYF. CDR3 DNA sequence: TGTGCCAGCAGTTTAAAGGCTGGCTCAGAGACCCAGTACTTC.